This T cell receptor (beta chain) was identified during a study of blood T cell repertoires in COVID-19. Study at large: Sites across the United States, Italy and Spain contributed samples from acute and convalescent COVID-19. Sources were T cells, B-cell-depleted T cells, or PBMCs; the material itself was cDNA or gDNA.

Original processing notes: It was from reference gene primer amplification that nucleated cell counts were estimated. TCRdb's copy holds only in-frame clones and misses some; the assay was immunoSEQ multiplex PCR. The D gene and trimming were derived from the DNA, and the V and J assignments and clone size from that table. The sample yields 300,000 to 450,000 clones, 85% seen once. CDR3 size: 15 residues. Germline CDR1 reads KGHDR; CDR2 reads SFDVKD. The V segment lost 2 bases and the J segment 3 bases; nucleotides outside the gene matches: 5. This TCR came from a woman aged 18-29 years with acute or convalescent COVID-19. V and J are TRBV24-1 and TRBJ1-2; 7 bases are a match to TRBD1. The source material was peripheral blood. CDR3 sequence: CATSDSRTGHYGYTF. The CDR3 nucleotides are TGTGCCACCAGTGATTCTAGGACAGGCCACTATGGCTACACCTTC.